This TCR beta chain comes out of a study of shared clonotypes between healthy human individuals. As for the study in general: CD4 naive and CD4 memory each took three plates per donor, while CD8 naive took two and CD8 memory one.

Using immunoSEQ multiplex PCR, the repertoire was profiled, and TCRdb retains in-frame clones only, with some absent. Here the sample spans 2 million to 2.5 million clones, over 85% being singletons. Looked up from germline, CDR1 is SGHRS and CDR2 is YFSETQ. The V segment lost 4 bases and the J segment 7 bases; nucleotides outside the gene matches: 10. This CDR3 region has 15 residues. Sequenced sample: naive CD4+ T cells from PBMCs. Regarding subset: CD45RA+ positively selected. The clonotype was recovered from a man younger than 35 in good health. Some clones in this sample may be carry-over from other donors' samples. The rearrangement joins TRBV5-1 to TRBJ2-3; 9 bases align to TRBD1. CDR3 sequence: CASSGGGTGIHTQYF. The CDR3 DNA is TGCGCCAGCAGCGGGGGCGGGACAGGGATCCATACGCAGTATTTT.